In this sample, the clone carrying this T cell receptor (beta chain) turned up a few times. Antigen unknown. The sample belongs to a study of T cells in narcolepsy. Produced via immunoSEQ multiplex PCR; TCRdb's table is partial and in-frame only. The repertoire holds fewer than 35,000 clones, with roughly four fifths as singletons. The study, taken as a whole, reports: Some memory CD4+ repertoires had no autoreactive clone sequences. Reportedly, autoreactive clonotypes were serially detected in patients' blood but not controls'.

The sequence was collected from a human donor with narcolepsy. Material: CD45RA- memory CD4+ T cells from PBMCs.

Here the CDR3 DNA reads TGTGCCAGTAGTATAGAGGGCGGTAGGAACACTGAAGCTTTCTTT. Protein: CASSIEGGRNTEAFF. The V gene is TRBV19, the J gene TRBJ1-1; the D is unclear. Per the germline V gene, CDR1 is LNHDA and CDR2 is SQIVND (reference sequence). Trimming took 0 bases from V and 1 from J, leaving 9 bases between them. There are 15 residues in the CDR3.